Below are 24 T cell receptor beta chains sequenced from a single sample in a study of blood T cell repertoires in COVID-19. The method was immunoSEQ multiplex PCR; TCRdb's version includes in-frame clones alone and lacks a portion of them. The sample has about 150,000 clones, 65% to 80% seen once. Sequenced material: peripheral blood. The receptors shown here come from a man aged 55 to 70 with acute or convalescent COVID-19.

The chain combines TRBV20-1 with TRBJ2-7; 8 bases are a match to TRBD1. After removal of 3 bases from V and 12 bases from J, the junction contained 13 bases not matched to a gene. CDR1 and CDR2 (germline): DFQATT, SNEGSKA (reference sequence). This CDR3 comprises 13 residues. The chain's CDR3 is CSASGTGGRAWYF. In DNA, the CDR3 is TGCAGTGCTAGTGGTACAGGGGGGCGAGCGTGGTACTTC.

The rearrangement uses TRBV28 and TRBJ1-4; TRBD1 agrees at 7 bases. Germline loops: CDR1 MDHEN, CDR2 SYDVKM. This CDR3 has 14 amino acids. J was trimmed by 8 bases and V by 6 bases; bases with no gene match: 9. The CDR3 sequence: CASRSTGIQEKLFF. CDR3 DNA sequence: TGTGCCAGCAGGTCGACAGGGATTCAGGAAAAACTGTTTTTT.

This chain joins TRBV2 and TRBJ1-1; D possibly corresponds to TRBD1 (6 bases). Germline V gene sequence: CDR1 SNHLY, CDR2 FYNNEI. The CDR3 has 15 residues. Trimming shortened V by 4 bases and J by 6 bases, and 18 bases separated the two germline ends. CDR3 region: CASSAQPGVFAEAFF. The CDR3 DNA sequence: TGTGCCAGCAGTGCTCAGCCAGGGGTATTCGCTGAAGCTTTCTTT.

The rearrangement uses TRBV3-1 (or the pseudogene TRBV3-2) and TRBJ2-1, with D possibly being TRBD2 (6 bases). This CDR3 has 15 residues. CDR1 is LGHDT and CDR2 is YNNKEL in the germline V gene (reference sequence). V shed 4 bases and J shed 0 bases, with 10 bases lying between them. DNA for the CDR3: TGTGCCAGCAGCCCCCGGCGGGACTCCTACAATGAGCAGTTCTTC. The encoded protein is CASSPRRDSYNEQFF.

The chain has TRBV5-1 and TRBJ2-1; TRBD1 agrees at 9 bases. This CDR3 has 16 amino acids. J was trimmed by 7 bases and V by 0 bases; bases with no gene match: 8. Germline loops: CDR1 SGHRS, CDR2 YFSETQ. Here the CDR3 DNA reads TGCGCCAGCAGCTTGGGACAGGGGGACTTTAGGAATGAGCAGTTCTTC. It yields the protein CASSLGQGDFRNEQFF.

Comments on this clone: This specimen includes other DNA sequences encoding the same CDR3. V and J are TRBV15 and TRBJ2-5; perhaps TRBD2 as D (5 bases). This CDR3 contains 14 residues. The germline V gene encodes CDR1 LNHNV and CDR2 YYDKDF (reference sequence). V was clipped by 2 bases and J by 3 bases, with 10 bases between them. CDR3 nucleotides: TGTGCCACCAGCAGAAATCGGGGTAAAGAGACCCAGTACTTC. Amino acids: CATSRNRGKETQYF.

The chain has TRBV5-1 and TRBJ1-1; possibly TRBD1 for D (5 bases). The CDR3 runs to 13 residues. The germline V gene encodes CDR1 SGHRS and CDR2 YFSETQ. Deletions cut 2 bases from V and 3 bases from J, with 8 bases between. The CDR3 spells CASSFGGDTEAFF. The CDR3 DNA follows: TGCGCCAGCAGCTTTGGAGGGGACACTGAAGCTTTCTTT. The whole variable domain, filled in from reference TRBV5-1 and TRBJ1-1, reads KAGVTQTPRYLIKTRGQQVTLSCSPISGHRSVSWYQQTPGQGLQFLFEYFSETQRNKGNFPGRFSGRQFSNSRSEMNVSTLELGDSALYLCASSFGGDTEAFFGQGTRLTVV.

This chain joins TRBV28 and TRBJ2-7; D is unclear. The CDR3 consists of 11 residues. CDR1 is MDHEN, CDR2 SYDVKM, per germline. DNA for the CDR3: TGTGCAGCTCGAGGAATCTACGAGCAGTACTTC. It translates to CAARGIYEQYF.

Here the CDR3 DNA reads TGTGCCAGCAGCTCGCACAGGGGGCAGAGCACTGAAGCTTTCTTT. This translates into CASSSHRGQSTEAFF. The rearrangement joins TRBV5-4 to TRBJ1-1; 9 positions agree with TRBD1. The CDR3 consists of 15 residues. The trim removed 3 bases at V and 4 bases at J, leaving 7 bases unmatched. The germline V gene has CDR1 SGHNT and CDR2 YYREEE (reference sequence).

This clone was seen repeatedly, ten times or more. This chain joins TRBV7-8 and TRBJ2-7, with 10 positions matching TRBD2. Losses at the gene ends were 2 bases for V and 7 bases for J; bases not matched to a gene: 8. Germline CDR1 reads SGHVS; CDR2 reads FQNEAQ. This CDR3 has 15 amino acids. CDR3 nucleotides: TGTGCCAGCAGCTTAATAGCGGGAGGAGTCGGGGAGCAGTACTTC. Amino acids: CASSLIAGGVGEQYF.

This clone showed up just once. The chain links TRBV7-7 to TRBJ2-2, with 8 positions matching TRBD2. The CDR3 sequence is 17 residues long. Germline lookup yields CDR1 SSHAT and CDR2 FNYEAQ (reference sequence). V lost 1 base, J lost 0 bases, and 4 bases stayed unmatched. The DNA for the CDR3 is TGTGCCAGCAGCTTAGGGGCGGGGGGCGCGAACACCGGGGAGCTGTTTTTT. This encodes CASSLGAGGANTGELFF.

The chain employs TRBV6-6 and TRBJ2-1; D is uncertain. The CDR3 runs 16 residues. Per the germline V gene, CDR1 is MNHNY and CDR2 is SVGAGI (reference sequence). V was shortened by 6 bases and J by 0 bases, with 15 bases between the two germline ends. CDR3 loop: CASSPMTHSSYNEQFF. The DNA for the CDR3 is TGTGCCAGCAGCCCAATGACCCACAGCTCCTACAATGAGCAGTTCTTC.

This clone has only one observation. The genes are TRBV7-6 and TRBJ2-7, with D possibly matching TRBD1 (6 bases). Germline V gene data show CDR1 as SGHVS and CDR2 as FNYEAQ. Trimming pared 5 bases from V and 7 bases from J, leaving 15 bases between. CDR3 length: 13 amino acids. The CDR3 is CASSPSAGVEQYF. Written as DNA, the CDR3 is TGTGCCAGCAGCCCTTCGGCAGGGGTTGAGCAGTACTTC.

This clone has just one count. The CDR3 bases are TGCAGCGTCCAGGACACGGGCTCTGGAAACACCATATATTTT. Protein: CSVQDTGSGNTIYF. This chain joins TRBV29-1 and TRBJ1-3, with D perhaps TRBD1 (5 bases). From germline, CDR1 is SQVTM and CDR2 ANQGSEA. V lost 6 bases and J lost 0, with 12 bases in between. The CDR3 runs to 14 residues.

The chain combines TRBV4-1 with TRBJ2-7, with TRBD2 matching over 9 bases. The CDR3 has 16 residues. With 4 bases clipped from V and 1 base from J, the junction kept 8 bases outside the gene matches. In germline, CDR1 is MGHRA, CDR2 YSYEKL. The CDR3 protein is CASSRSGLAQSYEQYF. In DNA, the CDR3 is TGCGCCAGCAGCCGTTCCGGACTAGCGCAATCCTACGAGCAGTACTTC.

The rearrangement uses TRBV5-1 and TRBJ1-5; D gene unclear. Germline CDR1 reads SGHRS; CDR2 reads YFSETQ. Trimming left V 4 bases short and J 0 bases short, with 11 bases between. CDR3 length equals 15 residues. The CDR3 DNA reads TGCGCCAGCAGCCCGGAGGAACCTAGCAATCAGCCCCAGCATTTT. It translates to CASSPEEPSNQPQHF.

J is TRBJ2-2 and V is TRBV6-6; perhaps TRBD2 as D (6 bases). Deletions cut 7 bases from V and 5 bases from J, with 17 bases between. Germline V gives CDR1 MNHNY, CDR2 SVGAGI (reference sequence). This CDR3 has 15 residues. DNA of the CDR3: TGTGCCAGCACTCCGGGGCGGGAATTAACCGGGGAGCTGTTTTTT. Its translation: CASTPGRELTGELFF.

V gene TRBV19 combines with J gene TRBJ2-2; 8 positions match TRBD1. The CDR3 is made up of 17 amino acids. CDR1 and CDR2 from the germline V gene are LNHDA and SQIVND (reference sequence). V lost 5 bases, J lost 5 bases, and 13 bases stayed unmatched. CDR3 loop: CASSRPPGGGRTGELFF. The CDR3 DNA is TGTGCCAGTAGTCGCCCCCCAGGGGGCGGTAGGACCGGGGAGCTGTTTTTT.

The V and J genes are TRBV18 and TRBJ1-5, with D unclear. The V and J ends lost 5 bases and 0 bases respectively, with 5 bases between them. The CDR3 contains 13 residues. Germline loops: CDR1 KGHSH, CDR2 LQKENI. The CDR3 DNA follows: TGTGCCAGCTCATCCAATAGCAATCAGCCCCAGCATTTT. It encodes CASSSNSNQPQHF.

The CDR3, as DNA: TGTGCCAGCAGTACGGGACTAGCGGCAAGCTCCTACAATGAGCAGTTCTTC. This sequence encodes CASSTGLAASSYNEQFF. The chain couples TRBV11-3 to TRBJ2-1; 11 nucleotides agree with TRBD2. The length of the CDR3 is 17 residues. Germline V gene lookup returns CDR1 SGHNT and CDR2 YENEEA. V dropped 6 bases and J dropped 0; count of bases not matched to a gene: 7.

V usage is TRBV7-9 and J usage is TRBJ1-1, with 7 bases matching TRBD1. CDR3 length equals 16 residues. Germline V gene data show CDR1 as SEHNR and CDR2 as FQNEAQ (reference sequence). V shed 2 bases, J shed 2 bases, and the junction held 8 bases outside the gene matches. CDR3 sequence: CASSLSRTGENTEAFF. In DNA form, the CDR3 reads TGTGCCAGCAGCTTATCCCGTACAGGGGAAAACACTGAAGCTTTCTTT. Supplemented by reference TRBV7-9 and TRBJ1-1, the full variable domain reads DTGVSQNPRHKITKRGQNVTFRCDPISEHNRLYWYRQTLGQGPEFLTYFQNEAQLEKSRLLSDRFSAERPKGSFSTLEIQRTEQGDSAMYLCASSLSRTGENTEAFFGQGTRLTVV.

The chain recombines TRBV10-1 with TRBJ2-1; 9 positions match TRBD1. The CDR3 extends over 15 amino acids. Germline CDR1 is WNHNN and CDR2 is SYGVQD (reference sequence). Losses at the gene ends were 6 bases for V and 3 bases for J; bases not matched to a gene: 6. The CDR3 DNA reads TGCGCCAGCAGCGAAACAGGGGGCGTCTACAATGAGCAGTTCTTC. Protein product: CASSETGGVYNEQFF.

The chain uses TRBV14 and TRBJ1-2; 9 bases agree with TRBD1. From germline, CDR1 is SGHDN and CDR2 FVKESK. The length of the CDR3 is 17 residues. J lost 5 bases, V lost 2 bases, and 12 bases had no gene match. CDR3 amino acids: CASSQLTGQGSWYGYTF. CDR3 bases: TGTGCCAGCAGCCAACTAACAGGACAGGGGAGTTGGTATGGCTACACCTTC.

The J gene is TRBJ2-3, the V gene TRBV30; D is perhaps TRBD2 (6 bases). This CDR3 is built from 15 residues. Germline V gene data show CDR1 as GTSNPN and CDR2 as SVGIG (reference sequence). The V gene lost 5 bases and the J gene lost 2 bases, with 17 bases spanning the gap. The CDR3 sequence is CAWQIGLTTTDTQYF. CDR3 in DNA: TGTGCCTGGCAGATAGGACTAACGACCACAGATACGCAGTATTTT.